This T cell receptor beta chain was found in a study of blood T cell repertoires in COVID-19. Across the whole study: Sites across the United States, Italy and Spain contributed samples from acute and convalescent COVID-19.

Patients at the Seattle site were enrolled during active infection and followed longitudinally. This clone has at least ten counts. From germline, CDR1 is SNHLY and CDR2 FYNNEI. The CDR3 consists of 9 residues. Trimming cost V 8 bases and J 10 bases, with 3 bases left between them. Generated by immunoSEQ multiplex PCR, the TCRdb table keeps only in-frame clones and is missing some. The sample includes 270,000 or so clones, around 92% of them seen just once. This sequence originates from a woman in her twenties or thirties with COVID-19, enrolled during active disease. Sequenced sample: peripheral blood. The chain links TRBV2 to TRBJ1-6, with D uncertain. The chain's CDR3 is CASESPLHF. CDR3 sequence (DNA): TGTGCCAGCGAGTCACCCCTCCACTTT.